The T cell receptor (beta chain) described here comes from a study of CD8 T cells in Susac syndrome. In the study overall: Patients with Susac syndrome were, at the time of blood collection, therapy-naive, maintained on corticosteroids, or maintained on intravenous immunoglobulin alone.

TCR beta sequences were obtained from blood CD8+ and CD4+ T cells. Reverse transcription of roughly 0.45 to 1 ug RNA was performed with random hexamers. TCRdb reprocessed the immunoSEQ multiplex PCR reads with MiXCR, giving one entry per CDR3 protein. The data show about 94,000 distinct CDR3 sequences, just under 95% seen once. This CDR3 is built from 14 residues. V shed 7 bases and J 2 bases; nucleotides not matched to a gene: 7. Germline values: CDR1 MNHEY, CDR2 SVGEGT. The sample was CD4+ T cells from PBMCs. This chain uses TRBV6-2 or TRBV6-3 with TRBJ2-7; 8 bases agree with TRBD1. This receptor was taken from a human donor with Susac syndrome. In DNA form, the CDR3 reads TGTGCCAGCAACGTAGGACAGGGACCCTACGAGCAGTACTTC. As protein: CASNVGQGPYEQYF.